This TCR beta chain is drawn from a study of T-cell reconstitution after alpha-beta-depleted transplantation in children. Using unique molecular identifiers, the investigators prepared the TCRbeta library. TCRdb re-analysed the PCR reads in MiXCR, keeping a single row per CDR3 protein. The data hold almost 500,000 distinct CDR3 sequences, with about 10% observed a single time. Notes on the study in general: TCRbeta diversity was high at day 60 in some patients (a result of surviving recipient T cells and thymic progenitors). From newly produced T cells came most of the T-cell counts and diversity one year after transplant. Reported findings indicate that, about two months after transplant, alpha-beta T cells came from several hundred expanded clones, which were derived from non-depleted graft cells.

This clonotype has a count of ten or more. As yet, its antigen is unknown. V lost 8 bases to trimming and J lost 2 bases; unmatched junction nucleotides: 19. This CDR3 spans 18 amino acids. The germline CDR1 and CDR2 sequences are DFQATT and SNEGSKA (reference sequence). This clonotype was sampled from a child aged 2 to 9 with inherited bone marrow failure, due to receive a stem cell transplant. This sequence joins TRBV20-1 and TRBJ2-3; 10 nucleotides match TRBD2. Specimen: PBMCs, collected before TCRalphabeta/CD19-depleted stem cell transplant. The CDR3 nucleotides are TGCAGTCCCCGTTCGTTGGCTAGCGGGAGAGGGACCACAGATACGCAGTATTTT. Protein: CSPRSLASGRGTTDTQYF.